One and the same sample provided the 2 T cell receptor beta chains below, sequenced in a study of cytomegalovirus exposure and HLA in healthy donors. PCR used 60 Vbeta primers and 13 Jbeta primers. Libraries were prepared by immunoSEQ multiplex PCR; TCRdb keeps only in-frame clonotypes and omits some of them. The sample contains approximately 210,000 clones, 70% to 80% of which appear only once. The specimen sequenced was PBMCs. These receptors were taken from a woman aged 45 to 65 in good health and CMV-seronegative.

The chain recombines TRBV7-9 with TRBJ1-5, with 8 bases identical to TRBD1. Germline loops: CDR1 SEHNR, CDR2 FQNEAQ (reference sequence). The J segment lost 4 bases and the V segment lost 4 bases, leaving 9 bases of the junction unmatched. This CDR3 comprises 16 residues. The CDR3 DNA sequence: TGTGCCAGCAGCTCTACCCGGGACAGGATAAATCAGCCCCAGCATTTT. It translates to CASSSTRDRINQPQHF.

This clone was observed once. As DNA, the CDR3 is TGTGCCAGCAGCGTAGCTCAACAGCTCACAGATACGCAGTATTTT. Translating it yields CASSVAQQLTDTQYF. The chain links TRBV9 to TRBJ2-3; D call uncertain. V dropped 0 bases and J dropped 2 bases, with 10 bases sitting between them. This CDR3 has 15 residues. Germline V gene sequence: CDR1 SGDLS, CDR2 YYNGEE.